The 13 T cell receptor beta chains presented below share a single source sample, sequenced in a study of glioma-infiltrating T cells after dendritic cell vaccination. TCRdb's table, derived via immunoSEQ multiplex PCR, lists solely in-frame clones and lacks some. The sample consists of 1,100 or so clones, 86% of them appearing once. The sequences come from tumor tissue, collected before dendritic cell vaccination. The source of these receptors is a human donor with glioblastoma.

The V call is TRBV4-2, the J call TRBJ2-7; TRBD2 matches 9 bases. CDR1 is LGHNA and CDR2 is YNFKEQ in the germline V gene. The ends lost 0 bases at V and 3 bases at J; junction bases unmatched: 6. The CDR3 runs 16 residues. The CDR3 bases are TGTGCCAGCAGCCAAGAGGGGTTTAGCGGGAGCTACGAGCAGTACTTC. Translation gives CASSQEGFSGSYEQYF.

This clone was seen a few times. The CDR3 reads CASSQDRLGSGTQAFF. CDR3 sequence (DNA): TGCGCCAGCAGCCAAGATCGGCTTGGCAGCGGTACCCAAGCTTTCTTT. The chain is built from TRBV4-3 and TRBJ1-1, with D hard to call. The germline V gene has CDR1 LGHNA and CDR2 YSLEER. Trimming removed 0 bases at V and 9 bases at J, with 20 bases between. This CDR3 has 16 residues.

J is TRBJ2-2 and V is TRBV4-2; TRBD2 aligns across 8 bases. Germline V gene sequence: CDR1 LGHNA, CDR2 YNFKEQ. V shed 1 base and J 2 bases; nucleotides not matched to a gene: 6. CDR3 size: 17 residues. CDR3 sequence reads: CASSQVQAGDNTGELFF. DNA of the CDR3: TGTGCCAGCAGCCAAGTTCAAGCGGGAGATAACACCGGGGAGCTGTTTTTT.

This rearrangement joins TRBV5-1 to TRBJ1-2; D remains unclear. The length of the CDR3 is 14 residues. Germline CDR1 SGHRS, CDR2 YFSETQ. V shed 2 bases and J shed 4 bases, with 12 bases lying between them. This CDR3 is CASSLRPEGYGYTF. The CDR3 bases are TGCGCCAGCAGCTTACGCCCCGAGGGCTATGGCTACACCTTC.

The chain carries TRBV4-3 and TRBJ2-3; maybe TRBD1 (6 bases). V lost 0 bases and J lost 7, with 11 bases in between. The CDR3 loop spans 14 amino acids. From germline, CDR1 is LGHNA and CDR2 YSLEER. The CDR3 DNA sequence: TGCGCCAGCAGCCAAGATACAGGGACAAATACGCAGTATTTT. Amino acids: CASSQDTGTNTQYF.

The chain is built from TRBV18 and TRBJ1-2, with a possible D match to TRBD1 (5 bases). The V gene lost 0 bases and the J gene lost 4 bases, with 9 bases spanning the gap. CDR1 and CDR2 from the germline V gene are KGHSH and LQKENI. This CDR3 is built from 14 residues. The CDR3 protein is CASSPPTESYGYTF. CDR3 coding DNA: TGTGCCAGCTCACCACCGACAGAGAGCTATGGCTACACCTTC. Full variable domain (missing parts from reference TRBV18 and TRBJ1-2): NAGVMQNPRHLVRRRGQEARLRCSPMKGHSHVYWYRQLPEEGLKFMVYLQKENIIDESGMPKERFSAEFPKEGPSILRIQQVVRGDSAAYFCASSPPTESYGYTFGSGTRLTVV.

This clone was observed once. This rearrangement joins TRBV11-3 to TRBJ2-7; D is possibly TRBD1 (6 bases). Germline lookup yields CDR1 SGHNT and CDR2 YENEEA. Trimming took off 5 bases at V and 4 bases at J, with 15 bases between the two ends. CDR3 length: 14 amino acids. The CDR3 region has the DNA TGTGCCAGCAGCCTCCAGGGGATGGATTACGAGCAGTACTTC. This codes for CASSLQGMDYEQYF. Drawing the rest from reference TRBV11-3 and TRBJ2-7, the complete variable domain is EAGVVQSPRYKIIEKKQPVAFWCNPISGHNTLYWYLQNLGQGPELLIRYENEEAVDDSQLPKDRFSAERLKGVDSTLKIQPAELGDSAVYLCASSLQGMDYEQYFGPGTRLTVT.

The V call is TRBV6-1, the J call TRBJ1-2, with 7 bases aligning to TRBD1. The CDR3 sequence is 16 residues long. Germline V lookup: CDR1 MNHNS, CDR2 SASEGT. Trimming cost V 6 bases and J 4 bases; bases outside gene matches: 14. The chain's CDR3 is CASREWTGKQIYGYTF. CDR3 nucleotide sequence: TGTGCCAGCAGGGAATGGACAGGCAAGCAAATCTATGGCTACACCTTC.

The CDR3 nucleotides read TGTGCCACCAGCAGAGATAGTAGCGCGATTTCCTACAATGAGCAGTTCTTC. Its protein product is CATSRDSSAISYNEQFF. This rearrangement joins TRBV15 to TRBJ2-1; TRBD2 is a possible D gene (5 bases). V was clipped by 0 bases and J by 1 base, with 13 bases between them. Germline CDR1 reads LNHNV; CDR2 reads YYDKDF (reference sequence). The CDR3 is 17 residues long.

The chain is built from TRBV2 and TRBJ2-7; D gene uncertain. The CDR3 contains 13 residues. With 0 bases removed from V and 3 bases from J, the gap between germline ends came to 6 bases. CDR1 and CDR2 (germline): SNHLY, FYNNEI. In DNA form, the CDR3 reads TGTGCCAGCAGTGAAGCTAGCAACTACGAGCAGTACTTC. It translates to CASSEASNYEQYF.

V is TRBV21-1 and J is TRBJ2-5; the D segment call TRBD2 is taken from the table without a DNA check. TRBV21-1 is a known pseudogene. CDR3 length equals 16 residues. The CDR3, as DNA: TGTGCCAGCAGCACCGGACTAGCGGTTAGGATGTTGACCCAGTACTTC. This sequence encodes CASSTGLAVRMLTQYF.

The V and J genes are TRBV30 and TRBJ1-3; D possibly corresponds to TRBD1 (6 bases). With 3 bases removed from V and 4 bases from J, the gap between germline ends came to 13 bases. This CDR3 spans 14 amino acids. Germline V gives CDR1 GTSNPN, CDR2 SVGIG (reference sequence). DNA for the CDR3: TGTGCCTGGAGGATCCAGGGGACCGGAAACACCATATATTTT. This codes for CAWRIQGTGNTIYF. Full variable domain (missing parts from reference TRBV30 and TRBJ1-3): SQTIHQWPATLVQPVGSPLSLECTVEGTSNPNLYWYRQAAGRGLQLLFYSVGIGQISSEVPQNLSASRPQDRQFILSSKKLLLSDSGFYLCAWRIQGTGNTIYFGEGSWLTVV.

As DNA, the CDR3 is TGCGCCAGCAGCAAGACACTAGCGGGGACCGGGGAGCTGTTTTTT. The encoded protein is CASSKTLAGTGELFF. This chain joins TRBV5-1 and TRBJ2-2; 10 nucleotides agree with TRBD2. Losses at the gene ends were 4 bases for V and 5 bases for J; bases not matched to a gene: 5. CDR1 and CDR2 from the germline V gene are SGHRS and YFSETQ. The CDR3 covers 15 residues.